The rows below give T cell receptor beta chains drawn from one sample of a study of blood T cell repertoires in COVID-19. The repertoire was sequenced with immunoSEQ multiplex PCR; TCRdb's copy has only in-frame clones and lacks some. Of roughly 340,000 clones listed, around 87% are singletons. Sample: PBMCs or T cells enriched from blood (not recorded which). The receptors originated from a man in his late teens or twenties who had recovered from COVID-19. CDR3s include the opening cysteine and the closing phenylalanine or tryptophan.

CDR3aa | j_gene | v_gene
CASSVARASSYNEQFF | TRBJ2-1 | TRBV9
CASSRRGSSTDTQYF | TRBJ2-3 | TRBV7-2
CASSRQGSEAFF | TRBJ1-1 | TRBV28
CASSLTSYTGDTQYF | TRBJ2-3 | TRBV5-5
CASSLDGDTGELFF | TRBJ2-2 | TRBV5-1
CASSQTSGSYNEQFF | TRBJ2-1 | TRBV3-1/TRBV3-2
CASMSGAFPQPQHF | TRBJ1-5 | TRBV6-5
CASSALNTGELFF | TRBJ2-2 | TRBV5-1
CASSQGPRFNEQYF | TRBJ2-7 | TRBV4-2
CASSYISNQPQHF | TRBJ1-5 | TRBV28
CASSTRTSGGAGAGELFF | TRBJ2-2 | TRBV13
CASSFPTGNEQFF | TRBJ2-1 | TRBV5-6
CASSSGGQGSNQPQHF | TRBJ1-5 | TRBV5-4
CAISGTGVYNEQFF | TRBJ2-1 | TRBV10-3
CASSQDFGQGGINEQFF | TRBJ2-1 | TRBV4-1
CASITPGHNNEQFF | TRBJ2-1 | TRBV28
CASSYTTTGRDTGELFF | TRBJ2-2 | TRBV6-2/TRBV6-3
CASSFLEGSPLHF | TRBJ1-6 | TRBV7-8
CASRGDRGYNEQFF | TRBJ2-1 | TRBV6-5
CASSALLVAGRYEQYF | TRBJ2-7 | TRBV7-8
CASSQDRQGSGPQHF | TRBJ1-5 | TRBV3-1/TRBV3-2
CASSRRYSYNEQFF | TRBJ2-1 | TRBV3-1/TRBV3-2
CASSFETGINSPLHF | TRBJ1-6 | TRBV11-2
CASSLSGVGRGGNQPQHF | TRBJ1-5 | TRBV27
CASRTSGGAGYGYTF | TRBJ1-2 | TRBV19
CSASPAGGRSLFF | TRBJ1-4 | TRBV20-1
CATSEGRQTLYQETQYF | TRBJ2-5 | TRBV24-1
CASSLARSYRGPLGQYF | TRBJ2-5 | TRBV11-2
CASSLRGNTEAFF | TRBJ1-1 | TRBV7-9
CASSLTLAVSYEQYF | TRBJ2-7 | TRBV5-1
CASSLVATNYGYTF | TRBJ1-2 | TRBV5-8
CASSSGAGVVFGGETQYF | TRBJ2-5 | TRBV28
CASSRGQGGQPQHF | TRBJ1-5 | TRBV7-9
CASSPAVRNNEQFF | TRBJ2-1 | TRBV18
CASSYSGDGGAGNTIYF | TRBJ1-3 | TRBV6-7
CAISGRRGQGVTLSGANVLTF | TRBJ2-6 | TRBV10-3
CASSSSGTSGNEQYF | TRBJ2-7 | TRBV18
CASSLGGPGPGELFF | TRBJ2-2 | TRBV7-3
CASRPQGATEAFF | TRBJ1-1 | TRBV28
CSVTTGSGYTF | TRBJ1-2 | TRBV20-1
CASSQGQGINSPLHF | TRBJ1-6 | TRBV3-1/TRBV3-2